This TCR beta chain was profiled in a study of T cell repertoires and HLA-DP antigens. Libraries were prepared by immunoSEQ multiplex PCR; TCRdb keeps only in-frame clonotypes and omits some of them. In the table there are about 73,000 clones, 80% of which are singletons. V was pared by 3 bases and J by 8 bases, with 8 bases between. The CDR3 consists of 11 residues. CDR1 and CDR2 (germline): SGDLS, YYNGEE. Remarks on this clone: No antigen is known for it.

The TCR sequence derives from a man aged 60-69 years in good health and CMV-seronegative. The rearrangement joins TRBV9 to TRBJ1-2; a weak D match, TRBD1 (5 bases). The sample taken for sequencing was CD4+ T cells from PBMCs. Here the CDR3 reads CASSAEGGYTF. For the CDR3, the DNA is TGTGCCAGCAGCGCCGAGGGGGGCTACACCTTC.